This T cell receptor (beta chain) was captured by sequencing in a study of blood T cell repertoires in COVID-19. Overall study: COVID-19 samples, acute and convalescent, were from the United States, Italy and Spain. T cells, B-cell-depleted T cells, or PBMCs provided the cDNA or gDNA that served as material.

The CDR3 runs to 16 residues. Trimming removed 4 bases at V and 2 bases at J, with 14 bases between. Germline CDR1 LGHDT, CDR2 YNNKEL (reference sequence). Authors' data handling: Amplified reference gene primers provided the basis for estimating nucleated cell counts. TCRdb's copy holds only in-frame clones and misses some; the assay was immunoSEQ multiplex PCR. That table supplies the V and J calls and clone size; D and trimming were determined from the DNA. The data contain more than 90,000 clones, 85% to 90% of them singletons. The sequence came from an older man who had recovered from COVID-19. This rearrangement joins TRBV3-1 (or the pseudogene TRBV3-2) to TRBJ2-2, with D possibly being TRBD2 (5 bases). The sequencing sample was made of peripheral blood. CDR3 sequence (DNA): TGTGCCAGCAGCCCCATATACGGGGTTAACACCGGGGAGCTGTTTTTT. Its translation: CASSPIYGVNTGELFF.